This T cell receptor beta chain originates from a study of blood T cells in healthy people across ages. Findings and caveats of the study: Roughly linear age-related decline in beta diversity appeared, significant by age roughly 40.

A J-beta primer mix and a sample-barcoded 5' primer were used in a second PCR of about 6 to 12 cycles. TCRdb used MiXCR to reprocess the 5' RACE reads, holding one entry per CDR3 protein. The table has more than 450,000 distinct CDR3 sequences, roughly a quarter seen once. Concerning this clonotype itself: No antigen is known for it.

The length of the CDR3 is 16 residues. The germline CDR1 and CDR2 sequences are SGHTA and FQGNSA. The V gene end was trimmed by 8 bases and the J gene end by 1 base; junction bases not matched to a gene: 11. Total RNA extraction produced at least 5 micrograms (per sample) for the study. The sample was also linked to a second study, of T cells of mothers and their children.

This sequence joins TRBV7-2 and TRBJ2-7, with 10 nucleotides matching TRBD2. The sample comprised blood. This TCR was recovered from a boy aged 2 to 10 in good health. The DNA for the CDR3 is TGTGCCAGCGAGAGCGGGGGGGCAGGCGGGTCCTACGAGCAGTACTTC. Translated, it gives CASESGGAGGSYEQYF.